Listed here are 22 T cell receptor beta chains from one sample, sequenced in a study of blood T cell repertoires in COVID-19. Sequenced by immunoSEQ multiplex PCR; TCRdb stores in-frame clones only, minus some. This repertoire shows approximately 150,000 clones, around 87% found once; its top ten account for about 6.5%. Sequenced material: peripheral blood. The receptors were gathered from a man aged 80 or over with acute or convalescent COVID-19.

This rearrangement joins TRBV7-3 to TRBJ2-2; possible D gene TRBD1, 6 bases. The germline V gene encodes CDR1 SGHTA and CDR2 FQGTGA. Trimming shortened V by 5 bases and J by 5 bases, and 9 bases separated the two germline ends. CDR3 size: 13 residues. The CDR3 DNA sequence: TGTGCCAGCAGCCCTACAGGGACCGGGGAGCTGTTTTTT. This translates into CASSPTGTGELFF.

This chain uses TRBV11-2 with TRBJ1-2, with D unresolved. V was clipped by 5 bases and J by 4 bases, with 17 bases between them. Germline V gene sequence: CDR1 SGHAT, CDR2 FQNNGV. The CDR3 runs to 15 residues. This chain's CDR3 is CASSRSLASTYGYTF. Written as DNA, the CDR3 is TGTGCCAGCAGCCGAAGCCTAGCCTCTACCTATGGCTACACCTTC.

The genes are TRBV2 and TRBJ2-5; 10 bases line up with TRBD2. V was pared by 4 bases and J by 4 bases, with 15 bases of the junction left unmatched. CDR3 length: 18 amino acids. Germline values: CDR1 SNHLY, CDR2 FYNNEI. CDR3 residues: CASSVSSGRRRVRETQYF. DNA for the CDR3: TGTGCCAGCAGTGTCTCTAGCGGGAGAAGGCGGGTACGAGAGACCCAGTACTTC.

The chain links TRBV15 to TRBJ2-7, with 12 bases identical to TRBD2. Trimming took 9 bases from V and 4 from J; bases not matched to a gene: 4. The CDR3 has 13 residues. Germline lookup yields CDR1 LNHNV and CDR2 YYDKDF (reference sequence). The CDR3 bases are TGTGCCACGAGGACTAGCGGGGCGTACGAGCAGTACTTC. This gives the protein CATRTSGAYEQYF. Supplemented by reference TRBV15 and TRBJ2-7, the full variable domain reads DAMVIQNPRYQVTQFGKPVTLSCSQTLNHNVMYWYQQKSSQAPKLLFHYYDKDFNNEADTPDNFQSRRPNTSFCFLDIRSPGLGDTAMYLCATRTSGAYEQYFGPGTRLTVT.

This chain joins TRBV6-5 and TRBJ2-7, with D maybe TRBD2 (6 bases). The CDR3 loop spans 12 amino acids. Between the trimmed V and J ends, which lost 11 bases and 2 bases, there was a span of 13 bases. The germline CDR1 and CDR2 sequences are MNHEY and SVGAGI. The CDR3 coding sequence is TGTGCCTGCGGGACTCCGCCCTACGAGCAGTACTTC. Its translation: CACGTPPYEQYF.

The chain carries TRBV12-3 or TRBV12-4 and TRBJ1-1; no firm D call. V lost 1 base, J lost 3 bases, and 6 bases lay in between. This CDR3 region has 13 residues. CDR3 in DNA: TGTGCCAGCAGTTTAGACAGCTACACTGAAGCTTTCTTT. This gives the protein CASSLDSYTEAFF.

This chain links TRBV4-1 with TRBJ1-2, with 10 positions matching TRBD1. The CDR3 runs 16 residues. Trimming took 5 bases from V and 3 from J; bases not matched to a gene: 9. The V gene's germline CDR1 is MGHRA and CDR2 YSYEKL. The DNA of the CDR3 is TGCGCCAGCAGCTCAGGGACAGGGGCAGCGTACTATGGCTACACCTTC. This encodes CASSSGTGAAYYGYTF.

The chain carries TRBV18 and TRBJ2-5; D is perhaps TRBD2 (6 bases). With 5 bases removed from V and 7 bases from J, the gap between germline ends came to 26 bases. The CDR3 loop spans 17 amino acids. Per germline, CDR1 KGHSH and CDR2 LQKENI. The DNA of the CDR3 is TGTGCCAGCTCAAAGGCTAGTTCGGTAGGACTAATGAGGACCCAGTACTTC. Translation gives CASSKASSVGLMRTQYF.

The chain joins TRBV28 to TRBJ1-2; a weak D match, TRBD1 (6 bases). From germline, CDR1 is MDHEN and CDR2 SYDVKM. Deletions cut 8 bases from V and 2 bases from J, with 15 bases between. The CDR3 contains 14 residues. CDR3 sequence: CASGLDRINYGYTF. CDR3 DNA: TGTGCCAGCGGCCTTGACAGGATCAACTATGGCTACACCTTC.

The count of this clone is one. The V and J genes are TRBV4-1 and TRBJ2-7, with 8 bases fitting TRBD2. The V gene's germline CDR1 is MGHRA and CDR2 YSYEKL. The CDR3 covers 16 residues. Unmatched junction bases numbered 6, after V lost 2 bases and J lost 0 bases. The CDR3 protein is CASSQQLAAPSYEQYF. The CDR3 region has the DNA TGCGCCAGCAGCCAACAACTAGCGGCCCCCTCCTACGAGCAGTACTTC.

This clone showed up just a few times. This chain links TRBV3-1 (or the pseudogene TRBV3-2) with TRBJ2-2; TRBD1 is a possible D gene (5 bases). Germline V lookup: CDR1 LGHDT, CDR2 YNNKEL (reference sequence). The CDR3 runs 13 residues. V lost 3 bases, J lost 3 bases, and 5 bases lay in between. This chain's CDR3 is CASSQGHTGELFF. DNA of the CDR3: TGTGCCAGCAGCCAGGGGCACACCGGGGAGCTGTTTTTT.

The V call is TRBV5-6, the J call TRBJ2-1, with D perhaps TRBD1 (5 bases). Germline values: CDR1 SGHDT, CDR2 YYEEEE. The CDR3 contains 15 residues. The V end lost 0 bases, the J end lost 0 bases, and 7 bases lay between the germline ends. CDR3 region: CASSLDDSSYNEQFF. CDR3 bases: TGTGCCAGCAGCTTGGACGACAGCTCCTACAATGAGCAGTTCTTC.

The rearrangement joins TRBV11-2 to TRBJ1-1; 7 bases are shared with TRBD1. Germline V CDR1 and CDR2: SGHAT, FQNNGV. This CDR3 has 14 amino acids. The J segment lost 2 bases and the V segment lost 5 bases, leaving 5 bases of the junction unmatched. CDR3 sequence reads: CASSPGGSNTEAFF. The CDR3 DNA sequence: TGTGCCAGCAGCCCAGGGGGGAGCAACACTGAAGCTTTCTTT. Full variable domain (rest looked up from reference TRBV11-2 and TRBJ1-1): EAGVAQSPRYKIIEKRQSVAFWCNPISGHATLYWYQQILGQGPKLLIQFQNNGVVDDSQLPKDRFSAERLKGVDSTLKIQPAKLEDSAVYLCASSPGGSNTEAFFGQGTRLTVV.

The chain carries TRBV5-6 and TRBJ1-2; D remains ambiguous. Germline V gene sequence: CDR1 SGHDT, CDR2 YYEEEE. Trimming shortened V by 4 bases and J by 4 bases, and 8 bases separated the two germline ends. The length of the CDR3 is 12 residues. The CDR3 spells CASSPRSYGYTF. In nucleotides, the CDR3 is TGTGCCAGCAGCCCACGGAGCTATGGCTACACCTTC. The full variable domain, completed using reference TRBV5-6 and TRBJ1-2, is DAGVTQSPTHLIKTRGQQVTLRCSPKSGHDTVSWYQQALGQGPQFIFQYYEEEERQRGNFPDRFSGHQFPNYSSELNVNALLLGDSALYLCASSPRSYGYTFGSGTRLTVV.

The chain combines TRBV30 with TRBJ1-3; 9 nucleotides match TRBD1. Germline assignment: CDR1 GTSNPN and CDR2 SVGIG (reference sequence). The CDR3 has 13 residues. V shed 8 bases and J 6 bases; nucleotides not matched to a gene: 8. The CDR3 nucleotides read TGTGCCAACCGGGACAGGGTATTAAACACCATATATTTT. It is translated as CANRDRVLNTIYF.

The CDR3 spells CASRKDRGLYNEQFF. CDR3 DNA: TGTGCCAGCAGGAAGGACAGGGGTTTGTACAATGAGCAGTTCTTC. The chain uses TRBV11-1 and TRBJ2-1; 9 bases are shared with TRBD1. This CDR3 spans 15 amino acids. The germline V gene has CDR1 SGHAT and CDR2 FQDESV (reference sequence). Trimming removed 6 bases from V and 4 bases from J; junction bases left unmatched: 7. Looking up the rest from reference TRBV11-1 and TRBJ2-1 gives the full variable domain: EAEVAQSPRYKITEKSQAVAFWCDPISGHATLYWYRQILGQGPELLVQFQDESVVDDSQLPKDRFSAERLKGVDSTLKIQPAELGDSAMYLCASRKDRGLYNEQFFGPGTRLTVL.

This clone occurred a few times. The rearrangement links TRBV6-1 to TRBJ2-1; maybe TRBD2 (6 bases). The CDR3 contains 15 residues. The V end was cut by 0 bases, the J end by 4 bases, with 10 bases between. CDR1 is MNHNS, CDR2 SASEGT, per germline. The chain's CDR3 is CASSEALRGYNEQFF. CDR3 sequence (DNA): TGTGCCAGCAGTGAAGCGCTTCGGGGGTACAATGAGCAGTTCTTC.

This chain connects TRBV5-1 to TRBJ2-5, with D possibly TRBD1 on 5 matching bases. CDR1 and CDR2 from the germline V gene are SGHRS and YFSETQ. This CDR3 comprises 14 residues. Trimming took 4 bases from V and 1 from J, leaving 11 bases between them. The CDR3 region is CASSKGQPQETQYF. The CDR3, as DNA: TGCGCCAGCAGCAAAGGACAACCCCAAGAGACCCAGTACTTC. The whole variable domain, remainder taken from reference TRBV5-1 and TRBJ2-5, is KAGVTQTPRYLIKTRGQQVTLSCSPISGHRSVSWYQQTPGQGLQFLFEYFSETQRNKGNFPGRFSGRQFSNSRSEMNVSTLELGDSALYLCASSKGQPQETQYFGPGTRLLVL.

The genes are TRBV9 and TRBJ2-1; TRBD1 matches at 11 bases. V was clipped by 1 base and J by 9 bases; unmatched bases: 9. Germline lookup yields CDR1 SGDLS and CDR2 YYNGEE. This CDR3 is built from 16 residues. In nucleotides, the CDR3 is TGTGCCAGCAGCGTAACCGGACAGGGGGCGCTCTCTGAGCAGTTCTTC. Protein sequence: CASSVTGQGALSEQFF.

V and J are TRBV27 and TRBJ2-1; 11 positions match TRBD1. Germline-derived CDR1 and CDR2 are MNHEY and SMNVEV (reference sequence). The CDR3 extends over 15 amino acids. The V and J ends lost 6 bases and 9 bases, in that order; junction bases with no gene match: 10. The CDR3 DNA reads as TGTGCCAGCAGCTCCGGGACAGGGGGTTCTGGTGAGCAGTTCTTC. It encodes CASSSGTGGSGEQFF.

The rearrangement joins TRBV5-1 to TRBJ1-5; D remains ambiguous. This CDR3 spans 14 amino acids. The V gene's germline CDR1 is SGHRS and CDR2 YFSETQ. V was pared by 5 bases and J by 9 bases, with 18 bases between. CDR3 loop: CASSVSGSFSPQHF. The CDR3 nucleotides read TGCGCCAGCAGTGTTTCCGGGTCATTTTCGCCCCAGCATTTT.

The J gene is TRBJ2-1, the V gene TRBV13; 7 bases match TRBD1. The junction had 5 bases not matched to a gene; V was cut back by 4 bases and J by 2 bases. Germline V gene lookup returns CDR1 PRHDT and CDR2 FYEKMQ (reference sequence). The CDR3 covers 15 residues. DNA of the CDR3: TGTGCCAGCAGCTGGGACAGTTCGACCTACAATGAGCAGTTCTTC. Amino acid sequence: CASSWDSSTYNEQFF.